The 17 T cell receptor beta chains listed next were all sequenced from one sample in a study of blood T cells in healthy people across ages. PCR was performed a second time for roughly 7 to 12 cycles using a sample-barcoded 5' primer and a J-beta primer mix. TCRdb analysed the 5' RACE reads with MiXCR anew, one entry per CDR3 protein. The sample records hundreds of thousands of distinct CDR3 sequences, roughly 20% being singletons. The sample comprised blood. All receptors derive from an older man in good health.

This clonotype was found a few times. The rearrangement joins TRBV10-2 to TRBJ2-1; the D is unclear. The CDR3 sequence is 12 residues long. Trimming left V 9 bases short and J 2 bases short, with 8 bases between. The germline CDR1 and CDR2 sequences are WSHSY and SAAADI. The CDR3 is CASGLTYNEQFF. CDR3 nucleotides: TGCGCCAGTGGGCTGACCTACAATGAGCAGTTCTTC.

V is TRBV7-9 and J is TRBJ2-5; D possibly corresponds to TRBD2 (6 bases). This CDR3 contains 15 residues. Trimming stripped 5 bases from V and 0 bases from J, with 13 bases between. The germline gives CDR1 SEHNR, CDR2 FQNEAQ (reference sequence). As DNA, the CDR3 is TGTGCCAGCAGCCCCGGGGACTCCTACCAAGAGACCCAGTACTTC. Protein sequence: CASSPGDSYQETQYF.

This chain joins TRBV20-1 and TRBJ1-2, with D possibly TRBD1 on 5 matching bases. In germline, CDR1 is DFQATT, CDR2 SNEGSKA (reference sequence). This CDR3 region has 15 residues. V was pared by 1 base and J by 7 bases, with 19 bases between. CDR3 DNA: TGCAGTGCTAGAGCTGGGACCGCCCTTGGAATTGGCTACACCTTC. Translated, it gives CSARAGTALGIGYTF.

This chain connects TRBV5-4 to TRBJ2-4, with unresolved D. The CDR3 sequence is 14 residues long. Deletions cut 2 bases from V and 0 bases from J, with 6 bases between. The germline CDR1 and CDR2 sequences are SGHNT and YYREEE (reference sequence). CDR3 sequence reads: CASSFGSAKNIQYF. The DNA of the CDR3 is TGTGCCAGCAGCTTTGGGTCAGCCAAAAACATTCAGTACTTC.

This clonotype came up a few times. This chain uses TRBV6-6 with TRBJ2-5; 12 nucleotides line up with TRBD2. The trim removed 6 bases at V and 5 bases at J, leaving 10 bases unmatched. Germline-derived CDR1 and CDR2 are MNHNY and SVGAGI (reference sequence). The CDR3 sequence is 16 residues long. In DNA, the CDR3 is TGTGCCAGCAGCTTCCTGACTAGCGGGAGATGGGAGACCCAGTACTTC. Its translation: CASSFLTSGRWETQYF.

J is TRBJ1-2 and V is TRBV12-5; 7 nucleotides align to TRBD1. Germline V gene data show CDR1 as LGHNT and CDR2 as FRNRAP. J gave up 8 bases and V 7 bases, and 10 bases lay outside the gene matches. The CDR3 is 13 residues long. Here the CDR3 reads CASAIGTVEGYTF. Here the CDR3 DNA reads TGTGCTAGTGCGATCGGGACAGTGGAAGGCTACACCTTC.

This clonotype came up a few times. This chain connects TRBV5-1 to TRBJ2-7; D possibly corresponds to TRBD2 (5 bases). This CDR3 is built from 15 residues. The V gene's germline CDR1 is SGHRS and CDR2 YFSETQ. V dropped 3 bases and J dropped 2 bases, with 15 bases sitting between them. The CDR3 protein is CASSSGSTATYEQYF. CDR3 DNA: TGCGCCAGCAGCTCGGGATCGACTGCAACCTACGAGCAGTACTTC.

This rearrangement joins TRBV5-8 to TRBJ1-3; D gene unclear. This CDR3 is 15 amino acids long. Trimming pared 0 bases from V and 4 bases from J, leaving 11 bases between. The germline V gene encodes CDR1 SGHTS and CDR2 YDEGEE. The CDR3 reads CASSLGARKGNTIYF. For the CDR3, the DNA is TGTGCCAGCAGCTTGGGGGCCAGGAAAGGAAACACCATATATTTT. Together with reference TRBV5-8 and TRBJ1-3, the CDR3 gives the full variable domain: EAGVTQSPTHLIKTRGQQATLRCSPISGHTSVYWYQQALGLGLQFLLWYDEGEERNRGNFPPRFSGRQFPNYSSELNVNALELEDSALYLCASSLGARKGNTIYFGEGSWLTVV.

This clonotype was found many times. V is TRBV15 and J is TRBJ2-3; D possibly corresponds to TRBD2 (5 bases). The CDR3 runs to 14 residues. Germline V lookup: CDR1 LNHNV, CDR2 YYDKDF (reference sequence). Trimming pared 3 bases from V and 6 bases from J, leaving 13 bases between. CDR3 region: CATSSRWGADTQYF. The CDR3 DNA sequence: TGTGCCACCAGCAGTCGCTGGGGAGCTGATACGCAGTATTTT.

This clonotype has a handful of counts. This chain uses TRBV10-3 with TRBJ1-4; the match to TRBD1 covers 9 bases. This CDR3 is built from 13 residues. V dropped 11 bases and J dropped 2; count of bases not matched to a gene: 3. CDR1 is ENHRY, CDR2 SYGVKD, per germline. The CDR3 region is CAVGTGTNEKLFF. CDR3 in DNA: TGTGCCGTCGGGACAGGGACTAATGAAAAACTGTTTTTT.

This rearrangement joins TRBV7-8 to TRBJ2-1, with 10 positions matching TRBD1. The J call may be wrong; the DNA end is better matched by TRBJ2-5. CDR1 and CDR2 from the germline V gene are SGHVS and FQNEAQ. CDR3 length: 15 residues. This CDR3 is CASSPPGTGVETQYF. The CDR3 DNA reads TGTGCCAGCAGCCCGCCTGGGACAGGGGTGGAGACCCAGTACTTC.

The rearrangement links TRBV2 to TRBJ2-3; D not certain. The CDR3 has 13 amino acids. In germline, CDR1 is SNHLY, CDR2 FYNNEI. Trimming left V 2 bases short and J 6 bases short, with 9 bases between. The CDR3 coding sequence is TGTGCCAGCAGTGAAATCTTGGAGGATACGCAGTATTTT. Translating it yields CASSEILEDTQYF.

This clonotype was found a few times. The rearrangement uses TRBV24-1 and TRBJ1-1; perhaps TRBD1 as D (5 bases). V shed 1 base and J shed 11 bases, with 10 bases lying between them. Germline V gene sequence: CDR1 KGHDR, CDR2 SFDVKD. The CDR3 totals 12 residues. For the CDR3, the DNA is TGTGCCACCAGTGATTTTAAGGGGTACGCTTTCTTT. Its protein is CATSDFKGYAFF.

About this clonotype: A much more abundant neighbour one base away suggests this may be a read error. The J gene is TRBJ2-7, the V gene TRBV29-1; perhaps TRBD1 as D (6 bases). Germline V gene data show CDR1 as SQVTM and CDR2 as ANQGSEA. The CDR3 spans 12 residues. The CDR3 region has the DNA TGCAGCGTTGGGGACAACTCCTACGAGCAGTCCTTC. Its translation is CSVGDNSYEQSF.

This clonotype was counted a few times. The gene calls are TRBV12-3 or TRBV12-4 and TRBJ1-2; 10 bases align to TRBD1. J was trimmed by 4 bases and V by 3 bases; bases with no gene match: 8. The CDR3 is 16 residues long. CDR3 DNA sequence: TGTGCCAGCAGTTTCAGGGGGACAGGGGTGATCTATGGCTACACCTTC. Protein product: CASSFRGTGVIYGYTF.

The CDR3 reads CSVGNPGLETQYF. The CDR3 coding sequence is TGCAGCGTTGGAAACCCAGGGTTGGAGACCCAGTACTTC. V is TRBV29-1 and J is TRBJ2-5; TRBD1 is a possible D gene (5 bases). V dropped 4 bases and J dropped 5 bases, with 14 bases sitting between them. This CDR3 has 13 amino acids. From germline, CDR1 is SQVTM and CDR2 ANQGSEA.

The V call is TRBV12-3 or TRBV12-4, the J call TRBJ1-2; possibly TRBD1 for D (6 bases). V gave up 7 bases and J gave up 8 bases, with 17 bases separating them. The CDR3 sequence is 13 residues long. CDR3 nucleotide sequence: TGTGCCAGCATCGCCGCGGGGGCGCGGGGCTACACCTTC. It yields the protein CASIAAGARGYTF.